One and the same sample provided the 23 T cell receptor beta chains below, sequenced in a study of cytomegalovirus exposure and HLA in healthy donors. In the PCR, 60 Vbeta and 13 Jbeta primers were used. The repertoire was sequenced with immunoSEQ multiplex PCR; TCRdb's copy has only in-frame clones and lacks some. This table holds about 190,000 clones, around 82% found once. Sequenced input: PBMCs. The receptors derive from a boy aged 5-17 years in good health and CMV-seronegative.

This chain joins TRBV2 and TRBJ2-1; D possibly corresponds to TRBD2 (6 bases). V dropped 7 bases and J dropped 0 bases, with 10 bases sitting between them. CDR1 and CDR2 (germline): SNHLY, FYNNEI. The CDR3 is made up of 14 amino acids. The CDR3 DNA is TGTGCCAGCAATCCGGGACTCTCCTACAATGAGCAGTTCTTC. As protein: CASNPGLSYNEQFF.

The chain has TRBV9 and TRBJ2-2; 9 bases agree with TRBD1. CDR3 length equals 16 residues. Germline CDR1 SGDLS, CDR2 YYNGEE. After removal of 3 bases from V and 5 bases from J, the junction contained 8 bases not matched to a gene. The CDR3 DNA is TGTGCCAGCAGCGGTCCGGGACAGGGTCTGACCGGGGAGCTGTTTTTT. It translates to CASSGPGQGLTGELFF.

This sequence joins TRBV9 and TRBJ1-1; tentative D call: TRBD1 (6 bases). The V and J ends lost 4 bases and 8 bases respectively, with 15 bases between them. From germline, CDR1 is SGDLS and CDR2 YYNGEE. CDR3 length: 13 residues. CDR3 residues: CASSLGGGREAFF. The CDR3 DNA reads TGTGCCAGCAGCCTAGGGGGGGGGCGGGAAGCTTTCTTT.

The V call is TRBV11-3, the J call TRBJ2-2; D gene unclear. CDR1 and CDR2 from the germline V gene are SGHNT and YENEEA. The V gene lost 3 bases and the J gene lost 3 bases, with 17 bases spanning the gap. The CDR3 covers 17 residues. Here the CDR3 reads CASSFPSGFDDTGELFF. The CDR3 DNA follows: TGTGCCAGCAGCTTCCCTTCGGGTTTTGACGACACCGGGGAGCTGTTTTTT.

CDR3 in amino acids: CAWTRVAAYNEQFF. The CDR3 nucleotides are TGTGCCTGGACCCGGGTAGCGGCCTACAATGAGCAGTTCTTC. The J gene is TRBJ2-1, the V gene TRBV30, with TRBD2 as a possible D gene (6 bases). V gave up 4 bases and J gave up 2 bases, with 12 bases separating them. CDR3 length equals 14 residues. Germline lookup yields CDR1 GTSNPN and CDR2 SVGIG (reference sequence).

The genes are TRBV9 and TRBJ2-1, with 13 bases fitting TRBD2. V was clipped by 2 bases and J by 5 bases; unmatched bases: 7. This CDR3 has 17 amino acids. In germline, CDR1 is SGDLS, CDR2 YYNGEE. Here the CDR3 DNA reads TGTGCCAGCAGCGTCCGACTAGCGGGAGGATCTAACAATGAGCAGTTCTTC. Its protein product is CASSVRLAGGSNNEQFF.

V gene TRBV7-3 combines with J gene TRBJ2-1; 8 bases align to TRBD2. The germline V gene has CDR1 SGHTA and CDR2 FQGTGA. V was pared by 2 bases and J by 7 bases, with 10 bases of the junction left unmatched. CDR3 length: 16 amino acids. CDR3 sequence reads: CASSLESGLGKNEQFF. The CDR3 region has the DNA TGTGCCAGCAGCTTAGAGTCGGGACTAGGTAAAAATGAGCAGTTCTTC.

The chain employs TRBV7-2 and TRBJ2-7; no definite D call. V lost 5 bases and J 6 bases, leaving 14 bases between the germline ends. From germline, CDR1 is SGHTA and CDR2 FQGNSA. The CDR3 runs to 13 residues. The CDR3 region has the DNA TGTGCCAGCAGCACACAGACGGTCGGCGAGCAGTACTTC. Its protein product is CASSTQTVGEQYF.

This chain uses TRBV7-3 with TRBJ2-1, with 8 bases fitting TRBD1. CDR1 and CDR2 (germline): SGHTA, FQGTGA. V shed 5 bases and J 1 base; nucleotides not matched to a gene: 4. CDR3 length equals 15 residues. The CDR3 sequence: CASSRGQVSYNEQFF. The CDR3 bases are TGTGCCAGCAGCAGGGGACAGGTGTCCTACAATGAGCAGTTCTTC. Together with reference TRBV7-3 and TRBJ2-1, the CDR3 gives the full variable domain: GAGVSQTPSNKVTEKGKYVELRCDPISGHTALYWYRQSLGQGPEFLIYFQGTGAADDSGLPNDRFFAVRPEGSVSTLKIQRTERGDSAVYLCASSRGQVSYNEQFFGPGTRLTVL.

The rearrangement joins TRBV2 to TRBJ2-5; 9 nucleotides agree with TRBD2. The CDR3 totals 14 residues. The V gene end was trimmed by 6 bases and the J gene end by 3 bases; junction bases not matched to a gene: 5. CDR1 and CDR2 (germline): SNHLY, FYNNEI. CDR3 region: CASSKVAGEETQYF. As DNA, the CDR3 is TGTGCCAGCAGCAAGGTAGCGGGGGAAGAGACCCAGTACTTC.

The chain links TRBV9 to TRBJ2-5; 10 positions match TRBD1. The DNA end is more similar to TRBJ2-7, so the J call may be wrong. Germline V gives CDR1 SGDLS, CDR2 YYNGEE. The length of the CDR3 is 14 residues. The CDR3: CASSKGQGSHEQYF. The DNA of the CDR3 is TGTGCCAGCAGCAAGGGACAGGGGAGCCACGAGCAGTACTTC.

This chain joins TRBV27 and TRBJ2-5; tentative D call: TRBD2 (5 bases). Between the trimmed V and J ends, which lost 6 bases and 4 bases, there was a span of 6 bases. Looked up from germline, CDR1 is MNHEY and CDR2 is SMNVEV (reference sequence). The CDR3 has 11 residues. CDR3 sequence (DNA): TGTGCCAGCAGACGGGGAGAGACCCAGTACTTC. Its protein product is CASRRGETQYF.

Comment on this clone: Germline is not matched at one junction end, which may reflect a read error. The chain is built from TRBV7-9 and TRBJ2-7, with 10 bases aligning to TRBD1. The length of the CDR3 is 15 residues. The germline V gene has CDR1 SEHNR and CDR2 FQNEAQ (reference sequence). In DNA form, the CDR3 reads TGTTCCAGCAGCTTCGGCTGGGACAGGGGCTACGAGCAGTACTTC. Amino acids: CSSSFGWDRGYEQYF.

This chain connects TRBV6-1 to TRBJ2-1; TRBD2 might be the D (6 bases). The V and J ends lost 10 bases and 8 bases respectively, with 24 bases between them. The CDR3 is 15 residues long. Looked up from germline, CDR1 is MNHNS and CDR2 is SASEGT. The CDR3 DNA is TGTGCCATCAGCGAGCCGACCATCGGGAGTGATGAGCAGTTCTTC. This codes for CAISEPTIGSDEQFF.

The chain couples TRBV19 to TRBJ1-4; D is uncertain. Trimming cost V 3 bases and J 4 bases, with 15 bases left between them. This CDR3 contains 16 residues. In germline, CDR1 is LNHDA, CDR2 SQIVND (reference sequence). The CDR3 bases are TGTGCCAGTAGTATGGAGGCAGAGCGCAATAATGAAAAACTGTTTTTT. This translates into CASSMEAERNNEKLFF.

CDR3 nucleotide sequence: TGTGCCAGCAGCTTAAGAGGGAGGGGACTCGACTACGAGCAGTACTTC. It encodes CASSLRGRGLDYEQYF. The chain joins TRBV7-2 to TRBJ2-7; TRBD2 matches 7 bases. Germline assignment: CDR1 SGHTA and CDR2 FQGNSA. V lost 2 bases, J lost 3 bases, and 10 bases stayed unmatched. This CDR3 is built from 16 residues.

V and J are TRBV6-5 and TRBJ2-7, with 9 bases aligning to TRBD1. The CDR3 length is 14 residues. V dropped 7 bases and J dropped 4; count of bases not matched to a gene: 8. From germline, CDR1 is MNHEY and CDR2 SVGAGI. CDR3 region: CASNFRDREYEQYF. CDR3 nucleotides: TGTGCCAGCAATTTCCGGGACAGGGAATACGAGCAGTACTTC.

The chain carries TRBV7-3 and TRBJ2-1; TRBD2 matches 12 bases. V dropped 1 base and J dropped 8; count of bases not matched to a gene: 9. CDR3 size: 17 residues. CDR1 SGHTA and CDR2 FQGTGA come from the germline V gene. CDR3 DNA sequence: TGTGCCAGCAGCTTAAGAGGACTGACTAGCGGGAGCCATGAGCAGTTCTTC. Translating it yields CASSLRGLTSGSHEQFF.

This chain uses TRBV30 with TRBJ1-1; 9 nucleotides match TRBD1. The germline gives CDR1 GTSNPN, CDR2 SVGIG (reference sequence). The J segment lost 1 base and the V segment lost 0 bases, leaving 6 bases of the junction unmatched. The CDR3 is made up of 16 amino acids. The CDR3 bases are TGTGCCTGGAGTGTACAGACAGGGGGGAGGAACACTGAAGCTTTCTTT. Translated: CAWSVQTGGRNTEAFF.

The V call is TRBV30, the J call TRBJ1-4; maybe TRBD1 (5 bases). Germline V gene data show CDR1 as GTSNPN and CDR2 as SVGIG (reference sequence). The CDR3 sequence is 19 residues long. Deletions cut 2 bases from V and 2 bases from J, with 24 bases between. CDR3 residues: CAWSPPWFLGLVTNEKLFF. DNA for the CDR3: TGTGCCTGGAGTCCCCCCTGGTTCCTGGGGCTTGTGACTAATGAAAAACTGTTTTTT.

The chain uses TRBV18 and TRBJ2-1; D is uncertain. The V gene's germline CDR1 is KGHSH and CDR2 LQKENI. CDR3 size: 15 residues. V lost 2 bases and J lost 0, with 8 bases in between. The CDR3 DNA sequence: TGTGCCAGCTCACCATTAAAGAGCTCCTACAATGAGCAGTTCTTC. It specifies CASSPLKSSYNEQFF.

This clone has more than one count but fewer than ten. This chain joins TRBV29-1 and TRBJ1-4; 7 bases are a match to TRBD1. Germline CDR1 SQVTM, CDR2 ANQGSEA. The CDR3 runs 14 residues. The V and J ends lost 6 bases and 8 bases, in that order; junction bases with no gene match: 12. Here the CDR3 DNA reads TGCAGCGTCCTAGGGGGCAGGGAAGGAGAAAAACTGTTTTTT. Translation gives CSVLGGREGEKLFF.

The chain recombines TRBV11-3 with TRBJ2-3; TRBD2 matches at 12 bases. Losses at the gene ends were 5 bases for V and 4 bases for J; bases not matched to a gene: 4. Germline loops: CDR1 SGHNT, CDR2 YENEEA. The CDR3 consists of 15 residues. The DNA for the CDR3 is TGTGCCAGCAGCCTAGCGGGAGGGCCCCCAGATACGCAGTATTTT. Translation: CASSLAGGPPDTQYF.